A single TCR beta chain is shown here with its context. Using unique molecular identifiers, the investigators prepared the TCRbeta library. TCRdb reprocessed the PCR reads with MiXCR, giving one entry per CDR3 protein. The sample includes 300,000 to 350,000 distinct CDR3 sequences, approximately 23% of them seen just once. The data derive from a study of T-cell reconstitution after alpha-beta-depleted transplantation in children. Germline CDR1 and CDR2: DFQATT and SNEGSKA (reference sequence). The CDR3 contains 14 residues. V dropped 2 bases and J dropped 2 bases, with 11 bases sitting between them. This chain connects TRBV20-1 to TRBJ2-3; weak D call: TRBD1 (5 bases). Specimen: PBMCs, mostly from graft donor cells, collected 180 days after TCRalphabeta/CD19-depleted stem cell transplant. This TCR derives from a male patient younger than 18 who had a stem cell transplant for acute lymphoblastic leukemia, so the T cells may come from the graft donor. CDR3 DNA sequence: TGCAGTGCTAGAAGGGGCCGGCTCACAGATACGCAGTATTTT. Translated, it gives CSARRGRLTDTQYF.